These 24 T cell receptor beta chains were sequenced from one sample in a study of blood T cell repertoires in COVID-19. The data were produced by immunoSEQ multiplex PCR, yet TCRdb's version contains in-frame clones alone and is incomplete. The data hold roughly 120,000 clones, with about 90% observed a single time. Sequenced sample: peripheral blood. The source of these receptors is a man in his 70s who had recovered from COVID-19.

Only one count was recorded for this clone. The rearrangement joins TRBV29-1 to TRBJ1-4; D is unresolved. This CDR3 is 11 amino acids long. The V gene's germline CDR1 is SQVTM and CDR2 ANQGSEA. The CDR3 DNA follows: TGCAGTGGTCGCTATAATGAAAAACTGTTTTTT. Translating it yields CSGRYNEKLFF.

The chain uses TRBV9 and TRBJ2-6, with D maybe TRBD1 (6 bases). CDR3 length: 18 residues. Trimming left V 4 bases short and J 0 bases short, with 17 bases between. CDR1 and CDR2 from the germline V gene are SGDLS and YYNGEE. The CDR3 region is CASSSNTGLSSGANVLTF. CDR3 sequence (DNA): TGTGCCAGCAGCAGTAACACAGGGTTGAGCTCTGGGGCCAACGTCCTGACTTTC.

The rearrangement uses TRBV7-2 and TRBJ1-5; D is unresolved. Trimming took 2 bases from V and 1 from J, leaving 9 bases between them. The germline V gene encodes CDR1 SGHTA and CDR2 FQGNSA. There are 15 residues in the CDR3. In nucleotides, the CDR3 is TGTGCCAGCAGCTTACAAGGAGGGAGCAATCAGCCCCAGCATTTT. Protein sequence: CASSLQGGSNQPQHF.

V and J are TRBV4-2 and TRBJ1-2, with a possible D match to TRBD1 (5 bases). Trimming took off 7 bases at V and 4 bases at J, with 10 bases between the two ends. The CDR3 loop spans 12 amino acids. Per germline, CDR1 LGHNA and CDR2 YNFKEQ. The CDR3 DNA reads TGTGCCAGCACCGGCAGGGCCTATGGCTACACCTTC. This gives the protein CASTGRAYGYTF.

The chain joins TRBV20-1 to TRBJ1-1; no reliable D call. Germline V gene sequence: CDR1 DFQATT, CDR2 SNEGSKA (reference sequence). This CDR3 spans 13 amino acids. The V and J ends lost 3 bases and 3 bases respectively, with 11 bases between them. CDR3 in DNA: TGCAGTGCTAGTAGGCAAGCGTACACTGAAGCTTTCTTT. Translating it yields CSASRQAYTEAFF.

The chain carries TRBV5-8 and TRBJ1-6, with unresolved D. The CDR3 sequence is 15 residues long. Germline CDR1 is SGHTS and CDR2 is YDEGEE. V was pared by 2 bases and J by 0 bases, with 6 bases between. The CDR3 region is CASSFISSYNSPLHF. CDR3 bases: TGTGCCAGCAGCTTCATCAGCTCCTATAATTCACCCCTCCACTTT. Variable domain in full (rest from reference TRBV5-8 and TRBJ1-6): EAGVTQSPTHLIKTRGQQATLRCSPISGHTSVYWYQQALGLGLQFLLWYDEGEERNRGNFPPRFSGRQFPNYSSELNVNALELEDSALYLCASSFISSYNSPLHFGNGTRLTVT.

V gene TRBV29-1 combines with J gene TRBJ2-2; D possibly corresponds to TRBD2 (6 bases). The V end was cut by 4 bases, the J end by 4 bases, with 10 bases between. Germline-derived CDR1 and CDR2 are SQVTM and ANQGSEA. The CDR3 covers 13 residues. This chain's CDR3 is CSVAAGTTGELFF. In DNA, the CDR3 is TGCAGCGTTGCGGCGGGGACCACCGGGGAGCTGTTTTTT.

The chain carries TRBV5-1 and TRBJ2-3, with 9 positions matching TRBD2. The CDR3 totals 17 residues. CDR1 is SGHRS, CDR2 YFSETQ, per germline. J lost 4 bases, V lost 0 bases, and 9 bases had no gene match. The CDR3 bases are TGCGCCAGCAGCTTGGCGACCCTAGCGGGGCCCTCAGATACGCAGTATTTT. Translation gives CASSLATLAGPSDTQYF.

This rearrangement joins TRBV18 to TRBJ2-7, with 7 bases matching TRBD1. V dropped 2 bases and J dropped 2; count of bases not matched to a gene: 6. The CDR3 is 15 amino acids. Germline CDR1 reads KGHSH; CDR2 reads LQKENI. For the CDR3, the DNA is TGTGCCAGCTCACCATACGAAGGGACAGCCTACGAGCAGTACTTC. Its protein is CASSPYEGTAYEQYF.

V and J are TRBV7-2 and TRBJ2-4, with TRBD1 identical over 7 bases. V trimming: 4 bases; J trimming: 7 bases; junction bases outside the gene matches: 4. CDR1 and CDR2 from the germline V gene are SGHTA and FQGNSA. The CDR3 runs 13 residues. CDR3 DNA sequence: TGTGCCAGCAGCTCCCGACAGGGCAACATTCAGTACTTC. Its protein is CASSSRQGNIQYF.

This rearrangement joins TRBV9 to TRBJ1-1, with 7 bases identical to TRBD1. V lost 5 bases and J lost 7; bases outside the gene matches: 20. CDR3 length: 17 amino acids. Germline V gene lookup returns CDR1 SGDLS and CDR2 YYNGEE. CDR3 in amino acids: CASRSERGRGDTGEAFF. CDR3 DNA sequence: TGTGCCAGCAGGTCCGAAAGGGGGCGCGGGGACACTGGTGAAGCTTTCTTT.

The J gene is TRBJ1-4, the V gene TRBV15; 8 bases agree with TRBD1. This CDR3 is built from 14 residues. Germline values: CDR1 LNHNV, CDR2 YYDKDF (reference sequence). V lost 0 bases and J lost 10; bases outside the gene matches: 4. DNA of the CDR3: TGTGCCACCAGCAGAGAGACAGGGGAGGGAAAACTGTTTTTT. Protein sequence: CATSRETGEGKLFF.

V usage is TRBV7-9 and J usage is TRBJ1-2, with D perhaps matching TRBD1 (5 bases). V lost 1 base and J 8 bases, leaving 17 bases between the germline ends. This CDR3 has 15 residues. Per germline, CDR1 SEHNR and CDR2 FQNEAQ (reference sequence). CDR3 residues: CASSLGARDYKGYTF. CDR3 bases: TGTGCCAGCAGCTTAGGGGCCAGGGACTACAAAGGCTACACCTTC.

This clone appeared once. CDR3 in amino acids: CASSLTSRRNEKLFF. For the CDR3, the DNA is TGCGCCAGCAGCTTAACCTCTAGGAGAAATGAAAAACTGTTTTTT. The gene calls are TRBV5-1 and TRBJ1-4, with unresolved D. CDR1 is SGHRS and CDR2 is YFSETQ in the germline V gene. V gave up 2 bases and J gave up 5 bases, with 13 bases separating them. The CDR3 covers 15 residues.

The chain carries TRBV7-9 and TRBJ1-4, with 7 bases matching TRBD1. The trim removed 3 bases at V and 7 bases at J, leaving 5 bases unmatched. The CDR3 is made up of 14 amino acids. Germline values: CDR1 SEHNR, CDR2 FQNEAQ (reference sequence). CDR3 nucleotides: TGTGCCAGCAGCTTCGACAGGGTGTTTGAAAAACTGTTTTTT. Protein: CASSFDRVFEKLFF. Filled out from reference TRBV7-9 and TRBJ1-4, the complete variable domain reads DTGVSQNPRHKITKRGQNVTFRCDPISEHNRLYWYRQTLGQGPEFLTYFQNEAQLEKSRLLSDRFSAERPKGSFSTLEIQRTEQGDSAMYLCASSFDRVFEKLFFGSGTQLSVL.

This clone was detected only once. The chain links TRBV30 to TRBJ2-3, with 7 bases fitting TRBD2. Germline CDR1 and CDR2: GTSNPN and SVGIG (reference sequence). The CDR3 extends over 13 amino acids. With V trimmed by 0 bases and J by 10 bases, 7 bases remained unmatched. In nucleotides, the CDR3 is TGTGCCTGGAGTGTAACGGGGCGGGAGCCGCAGTATTTT. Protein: CAWSVTGREPQYF.

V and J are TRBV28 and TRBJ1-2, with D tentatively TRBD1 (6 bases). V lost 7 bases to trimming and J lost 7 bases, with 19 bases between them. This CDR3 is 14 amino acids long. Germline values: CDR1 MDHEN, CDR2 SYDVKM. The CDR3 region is CASTIGGGRGGYTF. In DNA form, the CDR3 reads TGTGCCAGCACCATAGGGGGGGGGCGAGGTGGCTACACCTTC.

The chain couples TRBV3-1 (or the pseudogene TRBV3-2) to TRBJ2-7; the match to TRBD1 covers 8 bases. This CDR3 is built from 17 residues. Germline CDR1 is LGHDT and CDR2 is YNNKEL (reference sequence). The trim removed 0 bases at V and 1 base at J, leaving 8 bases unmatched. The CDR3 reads CASSQDENRGTSYEQYF. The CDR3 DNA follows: TGTGCCAGCAGCCAAGATGAGAACAGGGGGACTTCCTACGAGCAGTACTTC.

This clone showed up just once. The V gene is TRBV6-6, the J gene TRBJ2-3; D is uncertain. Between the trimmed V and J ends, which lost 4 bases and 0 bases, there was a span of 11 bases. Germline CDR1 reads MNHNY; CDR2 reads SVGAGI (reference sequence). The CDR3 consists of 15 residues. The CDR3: CASSSSGTSTDTQYF. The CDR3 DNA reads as TGTGCCAGCAGTTCTTCAGGAACAAGCACAGATACGCAGTATTTT.

For the CDR3, the DNA is TGCGCCAGCAGCCAAGATCTGGGGGGGGGCCGGGAGACCCAGTACTTC. Its protein is CASSQDLGGGRETQYF. This chain joins TRBV4-3 and TRBJ2-5; TRBD2 might be the D (7 bases). The CDR3 contains 16 residues. V was cut by 0 bases and J by 5 bases, with 16 bases left in between. From germline, CDR1 is LGHNA and CDR2 YSLEER.

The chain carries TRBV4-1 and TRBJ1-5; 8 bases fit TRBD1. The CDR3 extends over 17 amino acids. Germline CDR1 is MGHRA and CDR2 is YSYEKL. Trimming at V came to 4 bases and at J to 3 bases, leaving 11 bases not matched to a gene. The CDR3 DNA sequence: TGCGCCAGCAGCCTCCCTTTGAGCAGGGGGCTCAATCAGCCCCAGCATTTT. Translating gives CASSLPLSRGLNQPQHF.

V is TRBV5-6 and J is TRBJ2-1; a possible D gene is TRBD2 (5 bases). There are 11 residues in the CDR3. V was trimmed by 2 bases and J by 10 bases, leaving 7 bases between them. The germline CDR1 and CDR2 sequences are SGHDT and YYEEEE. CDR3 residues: CASSFSDEQFF. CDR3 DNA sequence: TGTGCCAGCAGCTTTAGCGACGAGCAGTTCTTC.

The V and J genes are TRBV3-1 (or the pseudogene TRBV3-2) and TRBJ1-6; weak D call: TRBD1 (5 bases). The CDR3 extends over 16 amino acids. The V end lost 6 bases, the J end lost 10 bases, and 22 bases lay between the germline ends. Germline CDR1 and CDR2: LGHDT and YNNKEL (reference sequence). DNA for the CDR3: TGTGCCAGCAGACACGCACGAGGAGGGGTAGGATCACCCCTCCACTTT. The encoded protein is CASRHARGGVGSPLHF.

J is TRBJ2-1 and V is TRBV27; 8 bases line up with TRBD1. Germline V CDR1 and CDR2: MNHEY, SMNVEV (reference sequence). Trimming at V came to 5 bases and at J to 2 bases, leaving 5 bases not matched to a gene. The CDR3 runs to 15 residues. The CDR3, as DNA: TGTGCCAGCAGTGTCCGGACAGGGCCCTACAATGAGCAGTTCTTC. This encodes CASSVRTGPYNEQFF.